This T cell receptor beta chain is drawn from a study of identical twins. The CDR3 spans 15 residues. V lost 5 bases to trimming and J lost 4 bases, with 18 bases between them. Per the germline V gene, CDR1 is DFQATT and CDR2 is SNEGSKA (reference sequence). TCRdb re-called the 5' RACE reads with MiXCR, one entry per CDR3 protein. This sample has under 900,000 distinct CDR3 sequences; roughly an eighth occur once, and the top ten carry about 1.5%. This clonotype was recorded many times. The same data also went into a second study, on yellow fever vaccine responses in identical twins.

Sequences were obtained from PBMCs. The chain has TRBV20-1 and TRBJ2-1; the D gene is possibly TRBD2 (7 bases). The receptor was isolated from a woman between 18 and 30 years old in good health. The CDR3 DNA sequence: TGCAGTGCTCACCCTCGGGGGGCCATGTACAATGAGCAGTTCTTC. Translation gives CSAHPRGAMYNEQFF.